This T cell receptor beta chain was recovered during a study of cytomegalovirus exposure and HLA in healthy donors. Concerning this clone itself: The antigen remains undetermined.

The germline V gene has CDR1 LNHNV and CDR2 YYDKDF (reference sequence). The CDR3 is made up of 17 amino acids. The V end was cut by 3 bases, the J end by 4 bases, with 18 bases between. Libraries were prepared by immunoSEQ multiplex PCR; TCRdb keeps only in-frame clonotypes and omits some of them. The repertoire holds 300,000 to 400,000 clones, roughly 90% seen once, with 0.83% in the top ten. Notes on the study in general: The study designated 150 or so TCR beta chains cytomegalovirus-associated. Reportedly, cytomegalovirus status was diagnosed with high sensitivity and specificity. Rare TCR sequences predominated, though certain public TCRs were found in many donors.

The clonotype was recovered from a young woman in good health and CMV-seronegative. Material: PBMCs. The J gene is TRBJ2-2, the V gene TRBV15; D is perhaps TRBD2 (5 bases). CDR3 bases: TGTGCCACCAGCAGTTCCCCGGGCCCTCGGGGCACCGGGGAGCTGTTTTTT. Translation: CATSSSPGPRGTGELFF.